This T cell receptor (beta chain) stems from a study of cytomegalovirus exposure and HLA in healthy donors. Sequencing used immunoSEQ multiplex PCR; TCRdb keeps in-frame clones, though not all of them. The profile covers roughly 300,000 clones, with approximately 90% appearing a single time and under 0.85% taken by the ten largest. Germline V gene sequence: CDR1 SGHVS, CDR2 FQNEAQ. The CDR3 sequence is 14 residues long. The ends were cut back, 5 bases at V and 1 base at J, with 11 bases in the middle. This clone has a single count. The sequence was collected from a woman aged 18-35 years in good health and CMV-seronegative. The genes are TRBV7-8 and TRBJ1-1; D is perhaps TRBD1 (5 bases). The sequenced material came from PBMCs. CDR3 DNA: TGTGCCAGCAGCCCCTTTGGGGCGAACACTGAAGCTTTCTTT. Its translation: CASSPFGANTEAFF.